The next 3 T cell receptor beta chains were all read from a single sample in a study of radiotherapy plus CTLA-4 blockade in lung cancer (dated by TCRdb to 2016 to 2019). The library was made by the immunoSEQ multiplex PCR assay. In its TCRdb copy, this immuneACCESS table keeps in-frame sequences only and misses some clones. Where compared with another copy, unresolved V genes explain less than half of these, and the others have no known cause. The sample contains around 38,000 clones, around 86% of them found a single time. The ten biggest clones cover 20% to 25% of the sample. The sample consisted of peripheral blood, taken from a patient treated with radiotherapy plus ipilimumab. The receptor source for this set is a human donor with non-small cell lung cancer whose response to radiotherapy plus ipilimumab could not be evaluated.

CDR3 nucleotides: TGTGCCAGCAGTCTGACTAGCGTGACGCGATACGAGCAGTACTTC. Translating it yields CASSLTSVTRYEQYF. The chain links TRBV27 to TRBJ2-7; TRBD2 aligns across 8 bases. Germline V gene lookup returns CDR1 MNHEY and CDR2 SMNVEV (reference sequence). V lost 5 bases and J lost 4; bases outside the gene matches: 10. This CDR3 comprises 15 residues.

The chain recombines TRBV5-1 with TRBJ2-7; possible D gene TRBD1, 7 bases. V was shortened by 0 bases and J by 6 bases, with 16 bases between the two germline ends. Germline assignment: CDR1 SGHRS and CDR2 YFSETQ. The CDR3 runs 15 residues. Here the CDR3 DNA reads TGCGCCAGCAGCTTGGGGAGGGGGCAGTCTTCCGAGCAGTACTTC. It specifies CASSLGRGQSSEQYF.

V is TRBV2 and J is TRBJ2-3, with 7 bases identical to TRBD2. The CDR3 has 15 residues. CDR1 is SNHLY and CDR2 is FYNNEI in the germline V gene. The V segment lost 5 bases and the J segment 1 base; nucleotides outside the gene matches: 6. CDR3 loop: CASSPGRRGTDTQYF. Here the CDR3 DNA reads TGTGCCAGCAGTCCCGGGAGGCGGGGCACAGATACGCAGTATTTT.